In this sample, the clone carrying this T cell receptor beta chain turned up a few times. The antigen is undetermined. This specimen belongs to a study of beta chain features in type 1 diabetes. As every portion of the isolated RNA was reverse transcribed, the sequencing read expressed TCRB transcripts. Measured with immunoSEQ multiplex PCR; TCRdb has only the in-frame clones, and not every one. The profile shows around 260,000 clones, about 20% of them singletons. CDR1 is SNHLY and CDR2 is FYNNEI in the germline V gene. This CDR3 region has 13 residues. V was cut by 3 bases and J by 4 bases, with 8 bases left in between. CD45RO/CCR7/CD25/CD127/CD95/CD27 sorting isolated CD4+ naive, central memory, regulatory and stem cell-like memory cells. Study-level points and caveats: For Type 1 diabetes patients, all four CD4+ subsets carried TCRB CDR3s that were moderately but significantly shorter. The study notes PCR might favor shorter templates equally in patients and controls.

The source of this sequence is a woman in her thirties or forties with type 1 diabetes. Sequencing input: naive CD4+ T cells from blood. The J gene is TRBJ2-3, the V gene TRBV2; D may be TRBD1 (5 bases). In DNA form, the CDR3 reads TGTGCCAGCAGTGATGGGGCGGCAGATACGCAGTATTTT. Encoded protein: CASSDGAADTQYF.